This T cell receptor beta chain came from a study of T cell responses to AZD1222 COVID-19 vaccine. In the case of this clone: Its antigen is currently unknown.

After removal of 2 bases from V and 8 bases from J, the junction contained 8 bases not matched to a gene. Germline CDR1 is MDHEN and CDR2 is SYDVKM. This CDR3 is 14 amino acids long. Using immunoSEQ multiplex PCR, the repertoire was profiled, and TCRdb retains in-frame clones only, with some absent. The top ten hold 4.5% to 5.5% of the sample, which has roughly 80,000 clones, around nine tenths seen once. General study points: The reported proportion of spike-specific TCRs targeting unmutated variant regions was nearly half. No day 14 peak samples; only post-peak repertoires were characterized. Donors in the cohort were predominantly white British and more often female, and clonal diversity was possibly underestimated. Spike-specific TCR breadth and depth rose after two AZD1222 doses.

The sequence was collected from an adult in good health. The chain joins TRBV28 to TRBJ1-2; 7 bases line up with TRBD1. Source: peripheral blood, taken on day 0 of MenACWY control vaccination. CDR3 bases: TGTGCCAGCAGTTTAAGTACAGGGGTATACGGCTACACCTTC. This codes for CASSLSTGVYGYTF.